The entry below describes one TCR beta chain. CDR3 length: 11 amino acids. V shed 8 bases, J shed 5 bases, and the junction held 5 bases outside the gene matches. Germline V lookup: CDR1 GTSNPN, CDR2 SVGIG (reference sequence). This sample stems from a study of technical replicates of blood from a handful of donors. Profiled with immunoSEQ multiplex PCR; TCRdb holds only in-frame clones, not every one. Here the sample spans tens of thousands of clones, 75% to 95% being singletons. The sequencing input was T cells isolated from PBMCs. The TCR originated in a human donor in good health. Some clones in this sample may be carry-over from other donors' samples. The gene calls are TRBV30 and TRBJ1-1, with 7 bases that match TRBD1. The CDR3: CARSGGTEAFF. The CDR3 nucleotides are TGTGCCCGATCAGGGGGAACTGAAGCTTTCTTT.